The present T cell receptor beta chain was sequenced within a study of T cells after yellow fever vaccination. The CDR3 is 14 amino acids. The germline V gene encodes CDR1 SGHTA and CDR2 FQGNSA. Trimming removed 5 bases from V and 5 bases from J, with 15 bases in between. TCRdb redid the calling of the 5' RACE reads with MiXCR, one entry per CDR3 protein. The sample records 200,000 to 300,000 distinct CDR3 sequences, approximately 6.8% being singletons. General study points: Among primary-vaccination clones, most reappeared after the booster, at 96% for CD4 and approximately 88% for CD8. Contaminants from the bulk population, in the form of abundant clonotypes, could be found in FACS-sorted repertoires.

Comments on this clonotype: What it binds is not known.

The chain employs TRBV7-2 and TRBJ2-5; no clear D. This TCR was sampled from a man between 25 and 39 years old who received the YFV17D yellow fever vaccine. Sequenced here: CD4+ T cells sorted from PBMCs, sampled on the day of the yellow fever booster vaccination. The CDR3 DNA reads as TGTGCCAGCAGCAAAGACTCGTTTTCCGAGACCCAGTACTTC. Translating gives CASSKDSFSETQYF.